This T cell receptor beta chain was captured by sequencing in a study of cytomegalovirus exposure and HLA in healthy donors. Concerning this clone: What it binds is not known.

Study results and limitations: Diagnosis of cytomegalovirus status made by the classifier reportedly showed high specificity and sensitivity. It was approximately 150 TCR beta chains that were listed as cytomegalovirus-associated.

The study ran its PCR with 60 Vbeta and 13 Jbeta primers. Under the authors' procedure: Later reanalysis found 80 million or so unique TCR beta chains, roughly 10 million of them shared. Measured with immunoSEQ multiplex PCR; TCRdb has only the in-frame clones, and not every one. Clone size and V and J calls were adopted from that table, with D and trimming inferred from the DNA. Of about 190,000 clones listed, about 69% were seen once; the top ten hold 4% to 5%. The receptor's source is a man younger than 45 in good health and CMV-seropositive. Sample: PBMCs.

CDR3 region: CASRHVTEAFF. In nucleotides, the CDR3 is TGTGCCAGCAGACATGTCACTGAAGCTTTCTTT. The chain links TRBV28 to TRBJ1-1, with D hard to call. There are 11 residues in the CDR3. Germline lookup yields CDR1 MDHEN and CDR2 SYDVKM. The V end lost 6 bases, the J end lost 4 bases, and 6 bases lay between the germline ends.